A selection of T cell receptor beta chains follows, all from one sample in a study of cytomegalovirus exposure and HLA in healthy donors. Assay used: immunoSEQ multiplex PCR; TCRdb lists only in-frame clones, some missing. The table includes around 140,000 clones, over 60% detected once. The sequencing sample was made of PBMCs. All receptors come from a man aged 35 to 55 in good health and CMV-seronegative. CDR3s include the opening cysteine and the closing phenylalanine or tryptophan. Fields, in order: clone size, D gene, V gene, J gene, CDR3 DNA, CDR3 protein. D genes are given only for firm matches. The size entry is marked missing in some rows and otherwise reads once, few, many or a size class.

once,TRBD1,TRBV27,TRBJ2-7,TGTGCCAGCAGTTTATTGACAGGGGGGCTGAGCGAGCAGTACTTC,CASSLLTGGLSEQYF
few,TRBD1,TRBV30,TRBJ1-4,TGTGCCTGGAGGGGGGGGACAGGGACTAATGAAAAACTGTTTTTT,CAWRGGTGTNEKLFF
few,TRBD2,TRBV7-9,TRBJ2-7,TGTTCCAGCAGCTTAGCGGGCCCCTACGAGCAGTACTTC,CSSSLAGPYEQYF
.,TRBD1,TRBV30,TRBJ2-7,TGTGCCTGGTCGCGACAGGGATACGAGCAGTACTTC,CAWSRQGYEQYF
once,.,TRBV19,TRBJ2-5,TGTGCCAGTAGCCCTCGTATGGAGGGGCGGACCCAGTACTTC,CASSPRMEGRTQYF
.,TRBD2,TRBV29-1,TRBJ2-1,TGCAGCGTCGAGGGAGCGGGGGAGGATAGCTCCTACAATGAGCAGTTCTTC,CSVEGAGEDSSYNEQFF
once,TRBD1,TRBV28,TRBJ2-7,TGTGCCAGCAGTTTAAGGGGGACAGCTCTCTACGAGCAGTACTTC,CASSLRGTALYEQYF
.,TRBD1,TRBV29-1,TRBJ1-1,TGCAGCGGACTGACAGGGTTAAGCACTGAAGCTTTCTTT,CSGLTGLSTEAFF
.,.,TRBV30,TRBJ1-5,TGTGCCTGGAGCGACAGTACCCATAGCAATCAGCCCCAGCATTTT,CAWSDSTHSNQPQHF
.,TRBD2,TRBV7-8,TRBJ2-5,TGTGCCAGCAGCTTCCTCAAGACTCAAGCGGGAGATCGTCAAGAGACCCAGTACTTC,CASSFLKTQAGDRQETQYF
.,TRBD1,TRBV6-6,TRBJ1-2,TGTGCCAGCAGTCCGGACAGGTTGGGAGAATATGGCTACACCTTC,CASSPDRLGEYGYTF
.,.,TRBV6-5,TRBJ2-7,TGTGCCAGCAGTTACAAAACAGGCTACGAGCAGTACTTC,CASSYKTGYEQYF
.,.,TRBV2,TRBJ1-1,TGTGCCAGCAGGAGGAACACTGAAGCTTTCTTT,CASRRNTEAFF
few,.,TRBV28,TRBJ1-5,TGTGCCAGCAGTACAGGGTCTGGATGGAATCAGCCCCAGCATTTT,CASSTGSGWNQPQHF
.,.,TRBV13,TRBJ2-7,TGTGCCAGCAGCTTTGGCCTCTACGAGCAGTACTTC,CASSFGLYEQYF
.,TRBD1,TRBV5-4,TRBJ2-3,TGTGCCAGCAGCCGTTACCTAGGGGGCCCAACAGATACGCAGTATTTT,CASSRYLGGPTDTQYF
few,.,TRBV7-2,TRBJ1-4,TGTGCCAGCAGCTGGACAGCAACTAATGAAAAACTGTTTTTT,CASSWTATNEKLFF
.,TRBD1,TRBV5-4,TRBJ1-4,TGTGCCAGCAGCGAGGACAGGGGACTTGAAAAACTGTTTTTT,CASSEDRGLEKLFF
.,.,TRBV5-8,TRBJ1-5,TGTGCCAGCGTAACCCTCAGGGGCAATCAGCCCCAGCATTTT,CASVTLRGNQPQHF
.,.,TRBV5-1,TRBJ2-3,TGCGCCAGCCGGATCAATACTCCTAGCGCAGATACGCAGTATTTT,CASRINTPSADTQYF
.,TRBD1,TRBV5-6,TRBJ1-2,TGTGCCAGCAGCGGCCTCCCGGGACAGGGGAAGAGAGGCTACACCTTC,CASSGLPGQGKRGYTF
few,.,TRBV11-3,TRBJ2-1,TGTGCCAGCAGCCTCAGTAGTGTCCGGGGTGAGCAGTTCTTC,CASSLSSVRGEQFF
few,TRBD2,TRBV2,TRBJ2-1,TGTGCCAGCAGGGGGGGGACTAGCGGGGGAGTCTCCTACAATGAGCAGTTCTTC,CASRGGTSGGVSYNEQFF
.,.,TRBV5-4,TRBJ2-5,TGTGCCAGCAGCCTCAGACAGGAACAAGAGACCCAGTACTTC,CASSLRQEQETQYF
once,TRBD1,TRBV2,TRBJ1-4,TGTGCCAGCGCCACAGGGGGCATCCCAAAACTGTTTTTT,CASATGGIPKLFF
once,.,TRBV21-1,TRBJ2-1,TGTGCCAGCAGCAAAGGGGCGAGGGTTCTGTACAATGAGCAGTTCTTC,CASSKGARVLYNEQFF
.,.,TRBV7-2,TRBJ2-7,TGTGCCAGCACCCTCAACAGGGCTTACTACGAGCAGTACTTC,CASTLNRAYYEQYF
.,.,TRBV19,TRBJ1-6,TGTGCCAGTAGTGCGTCCAGGGAATTCGATTCACCCCTCCACTTT,CASSASREFDSPLHF
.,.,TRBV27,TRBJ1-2,TGTGCCAGCAGTCCGATTAGATCAGGGGACGGCTACACCTTC,CASSPIRSGDGYTF
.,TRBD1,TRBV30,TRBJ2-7,TGTGCCTGGAGTATTCCGGGACAGGGCATGGGCTACGAGCAGTACTTC,CAWSIPGQGMGYEQYF
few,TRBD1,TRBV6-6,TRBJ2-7,TGTGCCAGCAGACAGGGGGCCGAGCAGTACTTC,CASRQGAEQYF
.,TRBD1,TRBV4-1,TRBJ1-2,TGCGCCAGCAGCCAAGTAATGGGACAGCAAAACTATGGCTACACCTTC,CASSQVMGQQNYGYTF
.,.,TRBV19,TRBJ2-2,TGTGCCAGTAGTATAGGACTAGGGACTCCCACCGGGGAGCTGTTTTTT,CASSIGLGTPTGELFF
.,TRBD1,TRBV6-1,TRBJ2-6,TGTGCCAGCAGTGTCACCGGGACAGGGGGTGGTGGGGCCAACGGCCTGACTTTC,CASSVTGTGGGGANGLTF
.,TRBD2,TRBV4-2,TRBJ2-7,TGTGCCAGCAGCCAAGTAGCGGGGGGGCCCTACGAGCAGTACTTC,CASSQVAGGPYEQYF
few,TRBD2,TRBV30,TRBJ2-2,TGTGCCTGGAGAGCCGGGGGGGGAGCCGGGGAGCTGTTTTTT,CAWRAGGGAGELFF
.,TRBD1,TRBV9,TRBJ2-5,TGTGCCAGCAGCCCAAATGGGGACAGGGGCATGTTGGGGGAGACCCAGTACTTC,CASSPNGDRGMLGETQYF